The TCR beta chain under discussion was sequenced for a study of blood T cell repertoires in COVID-19. Study details: The samples span acute and convalescent COVID-19 from the United States, Italy and Spain. PBMCs, B-cell-depleted T cells, or T cells were the source of the cDNA or gDNA that made up the material.

Study processing details: Estimated nucleated cell counts came from reference gene primer amplification. The method was immunoSEQ multiplex PCR; TCRdb's version includes in-frame clones alone and lacks a portion of them. D and trimming come from the DNA, and the V and J calls and clone size come from that table. The profile shows more than 90,000 clones, 82% of them singletons. The germline V and J ends were trimmed by 4 bases and 3 bases, with 15 bases remaining between them. The germline CDR1 and CDR2 sequences are SGHDN and FVKESK. CDR3 length: 15 residues. The sequenced material came from peripheral blood. J is TRBJ1-2 and V is TRBV14; weak D call: TRBD1 (5 bases). This receptor was identified in a man in his sixties or seventies with acute or convalescent COVID-19. The CDR3 sequence is CASSPLIGGDYGYTF. As DNA, the CDR3 is TGTGCCAGCAGCCCTCTGATCGGGGGAGACTATGGCTACACCTTC.